This record concerns one T cell receptor (beta chain) sequence. It lacks a known antigen. No much larger clonotype is one base removed from it; base qualities were not supplied. The library was made by the immunoSEQ multiplex PCR assay. For the multiplex PCR, a mixture combining 60 forward primers for TCR Vbeta segments and 13 reverse primers for TCR Jbeta segments was used. Amplification of the CDR3 region of rearranged TCR beta genes was performed with a multiplex PCR assay on genomic DNA. Amplified TCR beta libraries were sequenced as 87-base-pair reads on the Illumina HiSeq System. The study's own analysis went as follows. A later analysis counted approximately 74 million unique TCR beta chains across the 600 to 850 repertoires, and 10 million to 11 million of these chains were shared by at least two donors. To remove PCR and sequencing errors, raw reads were error-corrected and collapsed into unique sequences using a nearest-neighbor algorithm that merged closely related sequences. To assign V, D and J gene segments, CDR3 sequences were aligned to IMGT reference sequences. For a sequence to be retained, a match of at least six nucleotides was required to both a V gene segment and a J gene segment. Rearrangements were called productive when the CDR3 lacked stop codons and stayed in frame with V and J; all others were non-productive. Following IMGT convention, CDR3 was defined as the stretch from the second conserved V-encoded cysteine up to the conserved J-encoded phenylalanine. In an earlier analysis of around 540 of the donors, sequences lacking an unambiguous match to a single V gene segment were excluded. An earlier analysis of just under 600 of the donors called V segments functional above 56.7% productive rearrangements and segregating when the between-donor standard deviation exceeded 5%. A statistical classification framework was built to diagnose cytomegalovirus status from the catalog of TCR beta chain sequences. In a later analysis, TCR nucleotide sequences were compared against IMGT/GENE-DB human TR gene sequences so that V and J genes could be assigned. Using the TCRdist pipeline, a later analysis assigned CDR3 sequences along with most-parsimonious VDJ recombination scenarios. In a later analysis, each TCR beta chain was defined by its CDR3 amino acid sequence together with its V-gene family, and reads lacking a unique V-gene family were excluded. In a later analysis, approximately 590 highly shared, low-generation-probability nucleotide sequences were removed to address suspected cross-contamination and a sequencing artifact. For each public chain, a later analysis derived a clonal expansion index from normalized ranks of inferred template counts within each repertoire. A later analysis computed generation probabilities with a VDJ recombination model fitted to out-of-frame rearrangements, and checked the results against IGoR. In a later analysis, TCR-TCR, TCR-HLA and TCR-CMV co-occurrence was scored with hypergeometric tests, and a repertoire-size bias correction was applied to TCR pairs. To estimate false discovery rates, a later analysis permuted the HLA or CMV assignments 20 times. In a later analysis, co-occurring TCRs were grouped using DBSCAN, and TCRdist sequence similarity was added for clustering within HLA-allele-positive subsets. Repertoires with fewer than 30,000 or more than 120,000 public chains, plus five repertoires with anomalous nucleotide sharing, were excluded from co-occurrence clustering. TCRdb limited this immuneACCESS table to in-frame rearrangements with V and J called. A share of clones is missing; checked studies link under half to unresolved V genes, and the rest is unexplained. That table furnishes V, J and clone size, whereas the DNA furnished D and trimming. This sample gives about 150,000 clones in total; 80% of them show up just once. The biggest ten clones account for 13% to 15% of the sample.

The entry originates in a study of cytomegalovirus exposure and HLA in healthy donors (dated by TCRdb to 2017 to 2019). At the level of the whole study: According to an earlier analysis of a few hundred of the donors, about 180 million T cells yielded 117 million unique TCR beta sequences and about 300 Gb of sequence data. Roughly 300 gigabases of sequencing data and 75 million to 85 million unique TCR sequences made up an early release that covered roughly 670 HLA-typed donors. Of the approximately 370 genotyped donors, 70% to 90% were placed in the genetic ancestry cluster associated with self-reported Caucasian donors. The study aimed to test whether signatures of past pathogen exposure could be identified by cataloging public T cell receptors. The T cell repertoires of under 700 subjects were profiled by immunosequencing and related to cytomegalovirus serostatus. Besides the first cohort of roughly 660 subjects, a separate validation cohort made up of roughly 130 different subjects was used. To predict cytomegalovirus infection status, the study brought together high-throughput TCR immunosequencing, statistical association of individual TCRs with disease status, and machine learning. To study patterns of TCR occurrence, a later analysis re-analyzed previously published TCR beta repertoires from more than 550 donors and added high-resolution HLA genotyping. Rather than using new phenotypic data, the later analysis identified candidate immune exposures from TCR beta sequences and from how often those sequences occurred across donors. In an earlier analysis of roughly 580 of the donors, high-throughput TCR beta sequencing was used to judge whether each TCR beta V gene segment behaved as functional or pseudogenic. Donor age, sex, ethnicity and CMV serostatus were compiled alongside the repertoire data. Genome-wide SNP genotypes for about 60% of the 666 donors were used in a later genetic analysis, which treated that subset as a discovery cohort. All discovery cohort repertoires had been generated using a single sequencing platform. HLA typing covered class I and class II loci at four-digit resolution. Typing coverage differed by locus: A, B, C, DRB1 and DQB1 were typed in about 620-630 donors, DQA1 in roughly 500, DPA1 in 600 to 610, and DPB1 in 400 to 490. Roughly five DR-DQ haplotypes were handled as single units for association and clustering because linkage in the cohort was strong. On average, roughly 250,000 unique TCR beta nucleotide sequences were sequenced per donor among about 400 genotyped donors of the cohort, with roughly 18% of those sequences being non-productive.

The full study reports these points: Broadly in line with IMGT annotations, most TCR beta V segments showed up in productive rearrangements about 87% or about 30% of the time in an earlier analysis of about 500 of the donors. A total of around 150 TCR beta chains were listed by the study as associated with cytomegalovirus. According to the authors, the approach could potentially be generalized to other disease states and immunological phenotypes. Three of the identified cytomegalovirus-associated TCR beta chains were confirmed in vitro to be specific for cytomegalovirus antigens. At a false discovery rate of 0.05, a later analysis linked under 20,000 TCR beta sequences to specific HLA alleles. Some IMGT-functional V segments, including TRBV6-2 and TRBV6-3, could not be distinguished by the 87-base-pair reads and were therefore excluded. Correlated functional status among segregating V segments might reflect linkage disequilibrium, but an unknown experimental factor could not be ruled out. In this cohort, only TCR beta chains were sequenced, and detectable features were limited by the absence of alpha or paired-chain data. Compared with equally common non-associated chains, HLA-associated TCR beta chains in a later analysis were more clonally expanded and had lower generation probabilities. In a later analysis, several top co-occurrence clusters were reported to appear linked to parvovirus B19, influenza, CMV and Epstein-Barr virus. V-gene and J-gene trimming of TCR beta chains was associated with a missense DCLRE1C variant in a later genetic analysis, and the association was replicated in an independent cohort. In a later analysis, the rate of TCR association differed among HLA loci, with DRB1 alleles having the most associated TCRs and HLA-C alleles having the fewest. Because counts were too low, more than 15 rarely observed V segments, including chromosome 9 orphons, were excluded from the earlier analysis of roughly 580 of the donors. Cytomegalovirus status was reported to be diagnosed by the classifier with high specificity and sensitivity in both the original and validation cohorts. In a later analysis, most CMV-associated TCR beta chains were found to appear HLA-restricted, with HLA associations seemingly driven largely by CMV exposure. While some public TCRs were present in many individuals, most TCR sequences turned up only very rarely across donors. HLA typing was unavailable for some donors at each locus, so association tests used only the typed subset. According to a later genetic analysis, donors in an Asian-associated ancestry cluster had fewer N-insertions in productive TCRs than the approximately 710-donor mean. The only immune exposure information available for the cohort was CMV serostatus. A group of highly shared sequence variants was considered likely to be a technical artifact of the sequencing pipeline. A further reported finding was that TCR beta sequences accurately predicted the HLA-A and HLA-B alleles for most subjects in the first cohort. Presence/absence analyses assumed roughly uniform sequencing depth across donors, an assumption that may not hold. When HLA alleles, especially DR and DQ, strongly co-occurred, TCR associations were difficult to assign to individual alleles.

The germline ends are 17 bases apart after V is trimmed by 8 bases and J by 3 bases. The germline V gene specifies MDHEN as CDR1 and SYDVKM as CDR2. Including cysteine and phenylalanine, the CDR3 has 14 amino acids. This entry keeps only the CDR3 DNA: 42 bases, framed from base 1. The cohort was made up of about 670 healthy bone marrow donors. All cohort members were sampled while nominally healthy, although unrecorded immune exposures were likely present. The donor tested CMV seronegative and was one of the 352 seronegative cohort members. Every donor gave a peripheral blood sample, and the peripheral blood mononuclear cells from that sample were used for TCR beta sequencing. Genomic DNA was extracted from the blood cell samples with the Qiagen DNeasy Blood Extraction Kit.

Material: PBMCs. This clonotype was obtained from a woman between 40 and 50 years old in good health and CMV-seronegative. The V and J segments used are TRBV28 and TRBJ2-7; a tentative D match to TRBD1 spans 6 bases. This receptor carries the CDR3 CASANRVGFYEQYF. The DNA sequence is given as TGTGCCAGCGCTAACAGGGTGGGATTCTACGAGCAGTACTTC.